A single sample gave rise to the 18 T cell receptor beta chains below, sequenced in a study of blood T cell repertoires in COVID-19. The protocol was immunoSEQ multiplex PCR, while the TCRdb copy is restricted to in-frame clones and leaves out a portion. The repertoire includes 320,000 or so clones, 85% of them detected once, and under 2% sits in the top ten. The sequencing sample was made of PBMCs or T cells enriched from blood (not recorded which). The receptor source for this set is a woman aged 25 to 39 who had been exposed to COVID-19.

V gene TRBV25-1 combines with J gene TRBJ2-3; D possibly corresponds to TRBD2 (7 bases). The CDR3 sequence is 18 residues long. Looked up from germline, CDR1 is MGHDK and CDR2 is SYGVNS. V was cut by 3 bases and J by 3 bases, with 22 bases left in between. The CDR3 sequence: CASSEGSGGAPGTDTQYF. The CDR3 DNA reads TGTGCCAGCAGTGAGGGAAGTGGGGGGGCGCCAGGGACAGATACGCAGTATTTT.

This chain joins TRBV29-1 and TRBJ2-7; D might be TRBD1 (5 bases). The CDR3 is made up of 13 amino acids. Trimming took off 6 bases at V and 5 bases at J, with 17 bases between the two ends. CDR1 and CDR2 from the germline V gene are SQVTM and ANQGSEA. CDR3 in amino acids: CSVSVRGLNEQYF. CDR3 bases: TGCAGCGTATCGGTTAGGGGATTGAACGAGCAGTACTTC.

This clone was seen many times. The chain carries TRBV20-1 and TRBJ1-6; 9 bases line up with TRBD1. Germline CDR1 and CDR2: DFQATT and SNEGSKA (reference sequence). V trimming: 3 bases; J trimming: 17 bases; junction bases outside the gene matches: 5. This CDR3 is built from 11 residues. CDR3 residues: CSARGQGNVHF. The CDR3 nucleotides read TGCAGTGCTAGGGGACAGGGTAACGTCCACTTT.

This chain connects TRBV4-1 to TRBJ2-7; 11 bases map to TRBD1. The ends lost 6 bases at V and 2 bases at J; junction bases unmatched: 9. The CDR3 is 16 amino acids. The germline V gene encodes CDR1 MGHRA and CDR2 YSYEKL. Here the CDR3 reads CASRILDRGPPYEQYF. For the CDR3, the DNA is TGCGCCAGCAGAATATTGGACAGGGGGCCTCCCTACGAGCAGTACTTC.

The chain links TRBV25-1 to TRBJ2-1; D may be TRBD2 (6 bases). The CDR3 totals 15 residues. The germline V gene encodes CDR1 MGHDK and CDR2 SYGVNS. The V end lost 4 bases, the J end lost 7 bases, and 17 bases lay between the germline ends. The CDR3 sequence is CASSVPGEISNEQFF. CDR3 coding DNA: TGTGCCAGCAGTGTGCCGGGGGAGATCAGTAATGAGCAGTTCTTC.

J is TRBJ1-4 and V is TRBV5-1, with D possibly TRBD1 on 6 matching bases. Germline V CDR1 and CDR2: SGHRS, YFSETQ. V lost 5 bases and J lost 0, with 14 bases in between. There are 16 residues in the CDR3. CDR3 sequence: CASSGHEGATNEKLFF. In nucleotides, the CDR3 is TGCGCCAGCAGTGGTCACGAGGGGGCAACTAATGAAAAACTGTTTTTT. The whole variable domain, remainder taken from reference TRBV5-1 and TRBJ1-4, is KAGVTQTPRYLIKTRGQQVTLSCSPISGHRSVSWYQQTPGQGLQFLFEYFSETQRNKGNFPGRFSGRQFSNSRSEMNVSTLELGDSALYLCASSGHEGATNEKLFFGSGTQLSVL.

The chain links TRBV7-2 to TRBJ1-5; D gene ambiguous. Per the germline V gene, CDR1 is SGHTA and CDR2 is FQGNSA. CDR3 size: 16 residues. Trimming left V 0 bases short and J 0 bases short, with 9 bases between. Written as DNA, the CDR3 is TGTGCCAGCAGCTTAGCGCGGTCTTATAGCAATCAGCCCCAGCATTTT. It specifies CASSLARSYSNQPQHF.

The chain joins TRBV19 to TRBJ2-5; D is perhaps TRBD2 (6 bases). CDR3 length equals 13 residues. The germline V and J ends were trimmed by 6 bases and 3 bases, with 11 bases remaining between them. Germline V gene lookup returns CDR1 LNHDA and CDR2 SQIVND (reference sequence). CDR3: CASSGSGKETQYF. DNA for the CDR3: TGTGCCAGTAGCGGTAGCGGCAAAGAGACCCAGTACTTC.

The chain has TRBV4-3 and TRBJ1-2; weak D call: TRBD1 (5 bases). The CDR3 length is 12 residues. V was clipped by 8 bases and J by 8 bases, with 15 bases between them. Germline CDR1 LGHNA, CDR2 YSLEER. This CDR3 is CASLSSGGGYTF. CDR3 coding DNA: TGCGCCAGCCTCTCATCCGGGGGAGGCTACACCTTC.

V and J are TRBV28 and TRBJ1-5; D might be TRBD1 (5 bases). CDR1 MDHEN and CDR2 SYDVKM come from the germline V gene. The CDR3 runs to 15 residues. The germline V and J ends were trimmed by 4 bases and 2 bases, with 12 bases remaining between them. The CDR3 DNA follows: TGTGCCAGCAGTTCAGACAGTCTCGGCAATCAGCCCCAGCATTTT. Its translation: CASSSDSLGNQPQHF.

The chain combines TRBV5-5 with TRBJ2-7, with D tentatively TRBD1 (6 bases). CDR3 length: 13 residues. Per germline, CDR1 SGHKS and CDR2 YYEKEE (reference sequence). V was clipped by 4 bases and J by 4 bases, with 12 bases between them. The DNA for the CDR3 is TGTGCCAGCAGCCTAGGGACAAATTACGAGCAGTACTTC. Translated: CASSLGTNYEQYF.

This chain joins TRBV7-7 and TRBJ2-1; 8 positions match TRBD2. This CDR3 is built from 16 residues. Germline CDR1 and CDR2: SSHAT and FNYEAQ (reference sequence). The CDR3: CATSRHPGTSYNEQFF. For the CDR3, the DNA is TGTGCTACCTCCCGCCACCCCGGGACTAGCTACAATGAGCAGTTCTTC.

This clone was seen only once. V is TRBV27 and J is TRBJ2-5, with D possibly being TRBD1 (6 bases). The CDR3 totals 13 residues. V lost 3 bases to trimming and J lost 4 bases, with 9 bases between them. Germline-derived CDR1 and CDR2 are MNHEY and SMNVEV (reference sequence). The CDR3 sequence: CASSFIRGETQYF. The CDR3 coding sequence is TGTGCCAGCAGTTTCATCAGGGGAGAGACCCAGTACTTC.

The gene calls are TRBV9 and TRBJ2-7, with a tentative D call TRBD1 (6 bases). CDR3 size: 14 residues. Trimming cost V 4 bases and J 2 bases, with 13 bases left between them. Germline CDR1 SGDLS, CDR2 YYNGEE. In nucleotides, the CDR3 is TGTGCCAGCAGCTCCTCCGGGACAACCTACGAGCAGTACTTC. This translates into CASSSSGTTYEQYF.

This chain connects TRBV4-2 to TRBJ2-1; 13 bases are a match to TRBD2. Germline V gives CDR1 LGHNA, CDR2 YNFKEQ. V gave up 0 bases and J gave up 3 bases; unmatched junction bases: 2. The CDR3 is 17 residues long. The DNA of the CDR3 is TGTGCCAGCAGCCAAGATAGACTAGCGGGGGGCTACAATGAGCAGTTCTTC. Translating gives CASSQDRLAGGYNEQFF.

J is TRBJ2-3 and V is TRBV7-2, with D unresolved. Germline lookup yields CDR1 SGHTA and CDR2 FQGNSA. The CDR3 is 13 amino acids. Trimming left V 5 bases short and J 3 bases short, with 9 bases between. The CDR3 region is CASSPSRTDTQYF. DNA for the CDR3: TGTGCCAGCAGCCCCTCGAGGACAGATACGCAGTATTTT.

This clone was seen a single time. The rearrangement uses TRBV6-1 and TRBJ1-5; TRBD1 is a possible D gene (6 bases). Germline V gene sequence: CDR1 MNHNS, CDR2 SASEGT. The V and J ends lost 1 base and 4 bases respectively, with 11 bases between them. The CDR3 is 15 amino acids. CDR3 sequence (DNA): TGTGCCAGCAGTGAAGGGGCAGGGGCTAATCAGCCCCAGCATTTT. Protein sequence: CASSEGAGANQPQHF.

This clone was seen more than once but under ten times. This chain connects TRBV7-3 to TRBJ1-1; no definite D call. The CDR3 spans 14 residues. In germline, CDR1 is SGHTA, CDR2 FQGTGA. Trimming cost V 2 bases and J 1 base, with 8 bases left between them. In DNA, the CDR3 is TGTGCCAGCAGCTTACGGCCAGGGAACACTGAAGCTTTCTTT. This encodes CASSLRPGNTEAFF.